This record concerns one T cell receptor (beta chain) sequence. The CDR3 is 13 amino acids. V was cut by 6 bases and J by 4 bases, with 12 bases left in between. The germline gives CDR1 MNHEY, CDR2 SVGAGI. The record originates from a study of blood T cell repertoires in COVID-19. On the study more broadly: Sites across the United States, Italy and Spain contributed samples from acute and convalescent COVID-19.

Sequencing was performed with immunoSEQ multiplex PCR; in TCRdb, only in-frame clones are kept and a portion is missing. This table has around 160,000 clones, roughly 88% appearing once. This TCR was recovered from a woman aged 25 to 39 with acute COVID-19. This chain joins TRBV6-5 and TRBJ1-2, with D tentatively TRBD1 (6 bases). Sequenced sample: PBMCs or T cells enriched from blood (not recorded which). The CDR3: CASRGGLGYGYTF. CDR3 bases: TGTGCCAGCAGGGGGGGGCTCGGCTATGGCTACACCTTC.